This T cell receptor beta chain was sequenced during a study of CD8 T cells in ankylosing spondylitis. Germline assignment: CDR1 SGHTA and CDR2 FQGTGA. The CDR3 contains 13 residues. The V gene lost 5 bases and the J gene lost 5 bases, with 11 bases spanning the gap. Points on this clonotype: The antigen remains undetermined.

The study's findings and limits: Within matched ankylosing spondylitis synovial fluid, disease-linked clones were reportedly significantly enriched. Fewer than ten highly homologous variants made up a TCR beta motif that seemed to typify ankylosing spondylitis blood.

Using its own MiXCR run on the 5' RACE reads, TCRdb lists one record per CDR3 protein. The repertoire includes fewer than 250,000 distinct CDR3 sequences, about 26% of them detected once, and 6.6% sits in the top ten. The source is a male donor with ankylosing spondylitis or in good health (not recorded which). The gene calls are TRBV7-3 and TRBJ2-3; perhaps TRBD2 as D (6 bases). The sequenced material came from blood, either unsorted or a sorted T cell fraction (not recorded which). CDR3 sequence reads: CASSRLGRDTQYF. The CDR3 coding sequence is TGTGCCAGCAGCCGACTAGGGAGAGATACGCAGTATTTT.